This T cell receptor (beta chain) is drawn from a study of T cells after yellow fever vaccination. Overall study: In the case of low-cell-number fractions, SMART-Seq v4 Ultra Low Input was used for preparation.

Trimming shortened V by 2 bases and J by 2 bases, and 10 bases separated the two germline ends. Germline V gene sequence: CDR1 MGHRA, CDR2 YSYEKL. The CDR3 length is 16 residues. Template-switching 5'RACE yielded the TCR cDNA; a universal primer site and UMIs were added in the process. In TCRdb, the 5' RACE reads were re-called with MiXCR into one record per CDR3 protein. The sample lists 500,000 to 650,000 distinct CDR3 sequences, around an eighth occurring once. The sample was PBMCs, taken on the day of the yellow fever booster vaccination. This receptor was identified in a man aged 30-40 years who received the YFV17D yellow fever vaccine. This chain links TRBV4-1 with TRBJ2-6; possible D gene TRBD1, 6 bases. The CDR3 nucleotides are TGCGCCAGCAGCCAACCTACAGGGACTGGGGCCAACGTCCTGACTTTC. The encoded protein is CASSQPTGTGANVLTF.